This T cell receptor (beta chain) was retrieved from a study of blood T cell repertoires in COVID-19. The CDR3 length is 14 residues. The ends lost 5 bases at V and 5 bases at J; junction bases unmatched: 5. CDR1 is SEHNR, CDR2 FQNEAQ, per germline (reference sequence). Original processing methods: Reference gene primer amplification gave nucleated cell count estimates. Data came from immunoSEQ multiplex PCR; TCRdb stores just in-frame clones and leaves some out. V, J and clone size derive from that table, while D and trimming were established from the DNA sequence. The top ten clones hold roughly 4.9% of a sample with about 110,000 clones, 87% of them seen once.

The sample was peripheral blood. The receptor was derived from a human donor in a cohort sampled during active COVID-19. The chain is built from TRBV7-9 and TRBJ1-1; 10 bases map to TRBD1. CDR3 DNA sequence: TGTGCCAGCAGCCCCAGGACAGGGGGTACTGAAGCTTTCTTT. Protein: CASSPRTGGTEAFF. Full variable domain (missing parts from reference TRBV7-9 and TRBJ1-1): DTGVSQNPRHKITKRGQNVTFRCDPISEHNRLYWYRQTLGQGPEFLTYFQNEAQLEKSRLLSDRFSAERPKGSFSTLEIQRTEQGDSAMYLCASSPRTGGTEAFFGQGTRLTVV.